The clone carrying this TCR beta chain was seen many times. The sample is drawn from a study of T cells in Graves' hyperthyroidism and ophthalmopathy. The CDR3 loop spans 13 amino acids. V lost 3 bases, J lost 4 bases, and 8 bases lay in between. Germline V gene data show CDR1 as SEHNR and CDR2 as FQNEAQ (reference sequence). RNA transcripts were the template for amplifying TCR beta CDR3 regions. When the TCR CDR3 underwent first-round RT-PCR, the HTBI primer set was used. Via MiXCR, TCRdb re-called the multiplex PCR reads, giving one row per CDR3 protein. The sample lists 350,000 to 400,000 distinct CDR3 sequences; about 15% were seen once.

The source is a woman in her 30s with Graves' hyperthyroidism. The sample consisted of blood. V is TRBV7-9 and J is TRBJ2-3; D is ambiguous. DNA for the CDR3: TGTGCCAGCAGCTTTCCCCCCGCAGATACGCAGTATTTT. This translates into CASSFPPADTQYF.